The rows below give T cell receptor beta chains drawn from one sample of a study of shared T cell receptors in the human thymus. Some clones are missing from TCRdb's copy, which holds only in-frame ones; the method was immunoSEQ multiplex PCR. The repertoire includes over 650,000 clones, approximately 89% of them detected once, and 0.0094% sits in the top ten. The sample also formed part of further work on human thymus T cells.

The sample consisted of thymocytes. These receptors all stem from a boy in the first two years of life with a congenital heart defect. Each CDR3 is given with its conserved first and last residue. The D gene is left open where the match is weak. Size values are once, few and many counts, or a class for expanded clones, and some rows have none.

-	TRBJ1-6	TRBV19	-	TGTGCCAGTAGTATAGTCTCGACAGAGTATAATTCACCCCTCCACTTT	CASSIVSTEYNSPLHF
TRBD1	TRBJ1-3	TRBV5-1	-	TGCGCCAGCAGCTTGGACCGCCGGGACAGGCCTGGAAACACCATATATTTT	CASSLDRRDRPGNTIYF
-	TRBJ2-7	TRBV28	-	TGTGCCAGCAGTTTTATTTTAGACAGGCCCTACGAGCAGTACTTC	CASSFILDRPYEQYF
TRBD2	TRBJ2-1	TRBV9	-	TGTGCCAGCAGCGCCAGCGGGGGCTCCTACAATGAGCAGTTCTTC	CASSASGGSYNEQFF
-	TRBJ1-1	TRBV5-8	-	TGTGCCAGCAGCTTGTTCCGGGAGGACACTGAAGCTTTCTTT	CASSLFREDTEAFF
-	TRBJ2-2	TRBV29-1	once	TGCAGCGTTGAAGTCCCCGGCGGGACCACGAACACCGGGGAGCTGTTTTTT	CSVEVPGGTTNTGELFF
-	TRBJ2-3	TRBV2	-	TGTGCCAGCTCCTCGAGCGGTGTTGAGAGGAGGGAGTATTTT	CASSSSGVERREYF
TRBD1	TRBJ2-1	TRBV5-6	-	TGTGCCAGCAGCGCGTTACAGGGGGGAGACTACAATGAGCAGTTCTTC	CASSALQGGDYNEQFF
-	TRBJ1-6	TRBV27	-	TGTGCCAGCAGTCCCGGGTTCCCGGGTTCACCCCTCCACTTT	CASSPGFPGSPLHF
-	TRBJ2-3	TRBV14	-	TGTGCCAGCAGCCGAAGAATCAGGACAGATACGCAGTATTTT	CASSRRIRTDTQYF
-	TRBJ2-3	TRBV21-1	-	TGTGCCAGCAGCGAAGAGAACACTAGGACTAGCGGGAGGGCGACAGATACGCAGTATTTT	CASSEENTRTSGRATDTQYF
TRBD1	TRBJ1-2	TRBV14	-	TGTGCCAGCAGCCCTTTCCATGACAGGGCGGGGGGCTACACCTTC	CASSPFHDRAGGYTF
-	TRBJ2-1	TRBV6-1	-	TGTGCCAGCAGTGAAGAAGGGAGTCAGGATGAGCAGTTCTTC	CASSEEGSQDEQFF
-	TRBJ1-1	TRBV28	-	TGTGCCAGCACCGGACTGCTCACTGAAGCTTTCTTT	CASTGLLTEAFF
-	TRBJ2-1	TRBV4-2	-	TGTGCCAGCAGCCAAGAAGGCTCCCCGAGCGATGAGCAGTTCTTC	CASSQEGSPSDEQFF
TRBD1	TRBJ1-1	TRBV18	-	TGTGCCAGCTCACAAAGGGACAGGGGGCGGAACACTGAAGCTTTCTTT	CASSQRDRGRNTEAFF
-	TRBJ2-7	TRBV18	-	TGTGCCAGCTCACCCGCGGAGCAAATCAGTTTGAGCTCCTACGAGCAGTACTTC	CASSPAEQISLSSYEQYF
-	TRBJ1-1	TRBV9	-	TGTGCCAGCAGCGTCGCAGGGGACCTTGGACCCACTGAAGCTTTCTTT	CASSVAGDLGPTEAFF
-	TRBJ1-1	TRBV14	few	TGTGCCAGCAGCCACGACACTGAAGCTTTCTTT	CASSHDTEAFF
-	TRBJ2-2	TRBV7-6	-	TGTGCCAGCAGCCTACGAGTTGGACAGAGATTCACCGGGGAGCTGTTTTTT	CASSLRVGQRFTGELFF
-	TRBJ1-1	TRBV19	-	TGTGCCAGTAGTATTGGGGCCTTGAACACTGAAGCTTTCTTT	CASSIGALNTEAFF
TRBD1	TRBJ1-1	TRBV27	-	TGTGCCAGCAGTATGACAGGGGTGAACACTGAAGCTTTCTTT	CASSMTGVNTEAFF
TRBD2	TRBJ2-7	TRBV6-1	-	TGTGCCAGCAGTGAAAGGACTAGCCTGCAGTACTTC	CASSERTSLQYF
TRBD1	TRBJ2-7	TRBV7-2	-	TGTGCCAGCAGCTCAGGGGGCGGTAGGTACGAGCAGTACTTC	CASSSGGGRYEQYF
-	TRBJ2-7	TRBV4-3	-	TGCGCCAGCAGCCAAGAGATCCGGGAGCCCACCTACGAGCAGTACTTC	CASSQEIREPTYEQYF
-	TRBJ2-5	TRBV9	-	TGTGCCAGCAGCGTAGTAGCGATGGGAGAGACCCAGTACTTC	CASSVVAMGETQYF
TRBD1	TRBJ2-5	TRBV27	-	TGTGCCAGCAGTTTATGGGAGGACAGGGTAAGTTTAGGAGAGACCCAGTACTTC	CASSLWEDRVSLGETQYF
TRBD1	TRBJ1-6	TRBV2	-	TGTGCCAGCAGTGCCCCCCCAGGGGGCTCGAATTCACCCCTCCACTTT	CASSAPPGGSNSPLHF
TRBD2	TRBJ2-3	TRBV7-8	-	TGTGCCAGCAGCTTACCTAGCGGAGATAGCACAGATACGCAGTATTTT	CASSLPSGDSTDTQYF
-	TRBJ2-7	TRBV11-2	-	TGTGCCAGCACCAATTTCTCAGGGGATAGCTACGAGCAGTACTTC	CASTNFSGDSYEQYF
-	TRBJ1-1	TRBV18	few	TGTGCCAGCTCACCAAAAGGGGTGGACACTGAAGCTTTCTTT	CASSPKGVDTEAFF
-	TRBJ1-5	TRBV9	-	TGTGCCAGCAGCGTAGTAGCGGGACGATATAGCAATCAGCCCCAGCATTTT	CASSVVAGRYSNQPQHF
-	TRBJ1-4	TRBV2	-	TGTGCCAGCAGGCCAAAGTCGCGAGGAAAACTGTTTTTT	CASRPKSRGKLFF
-	TRBJ2-3	TRBV27	once	TGTGCCAGCAGTTTCAGGGCGGCCCTCACAGATACGCAGTATTTT	CASSFRAALTDTQYF
-	TRBJ2-7	TRBV28	few	TGTGCCAGCCGGCGGAGGGGAAGGAACGAGCAGTACTTC	CASRRRGRNEQYF
-	TRBJ2-7	TRBV27	-	TGTGCCAGCAGTTGGAATAGGGAGGACTCCTACGAGCAGTACTTC	CASSWNREDSYEQYF
TRBD2	TRBJ2-5	TRBV6-5	-	TGTGCCAGCAGTTACGAGCGGGAGTTGGAGACCCAGTACTTC	CASSYERELETQYF
TRBD1	TRBJ2-2	TRBV27	-	TGTGCCAGCAGCGGGACAGTCGCCGGGGAGCTGTTTTTT	CASSGTVAGELFF
-	TRBJ1-2	TRBV6-1	once	TGTGCCAGCACTCGCCGCTCCCAGGGAGGCTATGGCTACACCTTC	CASTRRSQGGYGYTF
TRBD2	TRBJ2-1	TRBV6-5	-	TGTGCCAGCAGGCCCCTAGCGGGGCCCAGGGGGGAGCAGTTCTTC	CASRPLAGPRGEQFF
TRBD1	TRBJ1-4	TRBV7-8	-	TGTGCCAGCAGCGCGGGACAGGTGAACGGAAAACTGTTTTTT	CASSAGQVNGKLFF
-	TRBJ1-6	TRBV9	-	TGTGCCAGCTCTCGGGGTAATTCACCCCTCCACTTT	CASSRGNSPLHF
-	TRBJ1-2	TRBV18	-	TGTGCCAGCTCACTCTCAGGGATACATGGCTACACCTTC	CASSLSGIHGYTF
TRBD2	TRBJ2-3	TRBV7-9	-	TGTGCCAGCAGCTTATCGGGGAGGGCGCACACAGATACGCAGTATTTT	CASSLSGRAHTDTQYF
-	TRBJ2-3	TRBV1	-	TGCACCAGCAGCCAAGATCAGCCCGAGTCAGGAGATACGCAGTATTTT	CTSSQDQPESGDTQYF
-	TRBJ2-2	TRBV7-2	-	TGTGCCAGCAGCTTAGGGGGGCTGGGCGGGGAGCTGTTTTTT	CASSLGGLGGELFF
TRBD1	TRBJ1-4	TRBV7-8	-	TGTGCCAGCAGCTTTAGGGACAGGGGTAATGAAAAACTGTTTTTT	CASSFRDRGNEKLFF
-	TRBJ1-1	TRBV6-1	few	TGTGCCAGCAGTGAAAGGAGGACAGCCCTCGCGATGAACACTGAAGCTTTCTTT	CASSERRTALAMNTEAFF
TRBD2	TRBJ2-5	TRBV10-2	-	TGCGCCAGCAGTGAGGTTAGCGGGAGATTTGGGACCCAGTACTTC	CASSEVSGRFGTQYF
TRBD1	TRBJ1-5	TRBV4-1	-	TGCGCCAGCAGCCATGCTGGGGGACAGGGGCCGAACTCAGATCAGCCCCAGCATTTT	CASSHAGGQGPNSDQPQHF
-	TRBJ1-1	TRBV4-3	-	TGCGCCAGCAGCCAAGAATGGCAGGGTTTTATGAACACTGAAGCTTTCTTT	CASSQEWQGFMNTEAFF
-	TRBJ2-5	TRBV28	-	TGTGCCAGCAGTTTACATCAAGAGACCCAGTACTTC	CASSLHQETQYF
TRBD1	TRBJ2-1	TRBV6-4	-	TGTGCCAGCAGGCTGGACAGGGAGATGGACAATGAGCAGTTCTTC	CASRLDREMDNEQFF
TRBD2	TRBJ2-7	TRBV28	-	TGTGCCAGCATGGGATCCTTGTGGCTAGCGGGAGAAAAATGCGAGCAGTACTTC	CASMGSLWLAGEKCEQYF
TRBD1	TRBJ2-2	TRBV10-3	-	TGTGCCATCAGTGAGGCCTGGGACAGGGGGGCGAACACCGGGGAGCTGTTTTTT	CAISEAWDRGANTGELFF